These T cell receptor beta chains were read from a single sample in a study of T cells after yellow fever vaccination. TCRdb redid the calling of the 5' RACE reads with MiXCR, one entry per CDR3 protein. The table has about 320,000 distinct CDR3 sequences, about 10% seen once. Sequenced here: CD4+ T cells sorted from PBMCs, sampled 45 days after the yellow fever booster vaccination. These receptor sequences come from a man between 18 and 29 years old who received the YFV17D yellow fever vaccine. Each CDR3 is given with its conserved first and last residue. The D gene is left open where the match is weak. Expanded clones get a size class; other rows say once, few or many, or leave the size out.

clone_size: .
j_call: TRBJ2-5
d_call: .
v_call: TRBV7-2
cdr3_aa: CASSLPRETQYF
cdr3_nt: TGTGCCAGCAGCCTACCGCGGGAGACCCAGTACTTC

clone_size: .
j_call: TRBJ2-5
d_call: TRBD2
v_call: TRBV10-3
cdr3_aa: CAISEVAGGWETQYF
cdr3_nt: TGTGCCATCAGTGAGGTGGCGGGGGGCTGGGAGACCCAGTACTTC

clone_size: few
j_call: TRBJ2-4
d_call: .
v_call: TRBV28
cdr3_aa: CASSQFTGTAKNIQYF
cdr3_nt: TGTGCCAGCAGCCAATTTACAGGGACCGCCAAAAACATTCAGTACTTC

clone_size: few
j_call: TRBJ1-1
d_call: .
v_call: TRBV6-4
cdr3_aa: CASSEVWPFF
cdr3_nt: TGTGCCAGCAGCGAGGTTTGGCCTTTCTTT

clone_size: few
j_call: TRBJ2-2
d_call: .
v_call: TRBV12-3/TRBV12-4
cdr3_aa: CASTPGQTTGELFF
cdr3_nt: TGTGCCAGCACCCCTGGGCAGACTACCGGGGAGCTGTTTTTT

clone_size: few
j_call: TRBJ1-5
d_call: .
v_call: TRBV6-6
cdr3_aa: CASSTDKEGNQPQHF
cdr3_nt: TGTGCCAGCAGTACCGATAAGGAAGGCAATCAGCCCCAGCATTTT

clone_size: .
j_call: TRBJ1-2
d_call: TRBD1
v_call: TRBV20-1
cdr3_aa: CSAAQGGRSYGYTF
cdr3_nt: TGCAGTGCGGCTCAGGGGGGGAGGAGCTATGGCTACACCTTC

clone_size: few
j_call: TRBJ2-3
d_call: .
v_call: TRBV12-3/TRBV12-4
cdr3_aa: CASSQQVTDTQYF
cdr3_nt: TGTGCCAGCAGCCAACAGGTCACAGATACGCAGTATTTT

clone_size: .
j_call: TRBJ2-3
d_call: TRBD2
v_call: TRBV7-2
cdr3_aa: CASSFRRGGPDTQYF
cdr3_nt: TGTGCCAGCAGCTTCCGGCGGGGGGGTCCAGATACGCAGTATTTT

clone_size: .
j_call: TRBJ2-1
d_call: TRBD1
v_call: TRBV7-9
cdr3_aa: CASSLQGALNYEQFF
cdr3_nt: TGTGCCAGCAGCCTCCAGGGGGCGCTCAACTATGAGCAGTTCTTC

clone_size: few
j_call: TRBJ1-6
d_call: .
v_call: TRBV9
cdr3_aa: CASSVGQNSPLHF
cdr3_nt: TGTGCCAGCAGCGTCGGGCAGAATTCACCCCTCCACTTT

clone_size: .
j_call: TRBJ2-2
d_call: .
v_call: TRBV24-1
cdr3_aa: CATSDLQLPNTGELFF
cdr3_nt: TGTGCCACCAGTGATTTGCAACTTCCGAACACCGGGGAGCTGTTTTTT

clone_size: few
j_call: TRBJ2-2
d_call: .
v_call: TRBV7-9
cdr3_aa: CASSLPLESGELFF
cdr3_nt: TGTGCCAGCAGCCTGCCGTTGGAGTCCGGGGAGCTGTTTTTT

clone_size: few
j_call: TRBJ2-2
d_call: .
v_call: TRBV7-2
cdr3_aa: CASSLAAPGVTGELFF
cdr3_nt: TGTGCCAGCAGCTTAGCGGCGCCAGGGGTAACCGGGGAGCTGTTTTTT

clone_size: many
j_call: TRBJ1-1
d_call: .
v_call: TRBV12-3/TRBV12-4
cdr3_aa: CASSFLTEAFF
cdr3_nt: TGTGCCAGCAGTTTTTTGACTGAAGCTTTCTTT

clone_size: few
j_call: TRBJ1-1
d_call: .
v_call: TRBV7-3
cdr3_aa: CASRAEPNTEAFF
cdr3_nt: TGTGCCAGCAGGGCTGAACCGAACACTGAAGCTTTCTTT

clone_size: .
j_call: TRBJ2-3
d_call: .
v_call: TRBV3-1
cdr3_aa: CASSDRPGGPDTQYF
cdr3_nt: TGTGCCAGCAGCGACCGACCGGGGGGCCCAGATACGCAGTATTTT

clone_size: .
j_call: TRBJ2-2
d_call: TRBD2
v_call: TRBV29-1
cdr3_aa: CSVDQGGTGELFF
cdr3_nt: TGCAGCGTAGATCAGGGAGGGACCGGGGAGCTGTTTTTT

clone_size: .
j_call: TRBJ1-6
d_call: .
v_call: TRBV11-2
cdr3_aa: CASSLLTNSPLHF
cdr3_nt: TGTGCCAGCAGCTTATTGACCAATTCACCCCTCCACTTT

clone_size: .
j_call: TRBJ1-2
d_call: .
v_call: TRBV20-1
cdr3_aa: CSAGKEGYTF
cdr3_nt: TGCAGTGCAGGGAAGGAGGGCTACACCTTC

clone_size: .
j_call: TRBJ2-6
d_call: .
v_call: TRBV4-1
cdr3_aa: CASSQGAQSGANVLTF
cdr3_nt: TGCGCCAGCAGCCAAGGGGCACAGTCTGGGGCCAACGTCCTGACTTTC

clone_size: many
j_call: TRBJ2-5
d_call: TRBD2
v_call: TRBV29-1
cdr3_aa: CSGGGETQYF
cdr3_nt: TGCAGCGGGGGGGGAGAGACCCAGTACTTC

clone_size: few
j_call: TRBJ2-2
d_call: .
v_call: TRBV11-2
cdr3_aa: CASSLVMGGNTGELFF
cdr3_nt: TGTGCCAGCAGCTTAGTGATGGGGGGGAACACCGGGGAGCTGTTTTTT

clone_size: few
j_call: TRBJ2-2
d_call: .
v_call: TRBV5-1
cdr3_aa: CASRLGTNTGELFF
cdr3_nt: TGCGCCAGCAGGCTCGGGACGAACACCGGGGAGCTGTTTTTT

clone_size: .
j_call: TRBJ2-7
d_call: TRBD1
v_call: TRBV6-6
cdr3_aa: CASSYFGYRQGNEQYF
cdr3_nt: TGTGCCAGCAGTTACTTCGGGTACAGACAGGGAAACGAGCAGTACTTC

clone_size: many
j_call: TRBJ1-6
d_call: .
v_call: TRBV6-6
cdr3_aa: CASSTTGISPLHF
cdr3_nt: TGTGCCAGCAGTACGACAGGTATCTCACCCCTCCACTTT

clone_size: .
j_call: TRBJ1-2
d_call: .
v_call: TRBV4-1
cdr3_aa: CASSPRAGDNYGYTF
cdr3_nt: TGCGCCAGCAGCCCCCGGGCAGGGGACAACTATGGCTACACCTTC

clone_size: few
j_call: TRBJ1-5
d_call: .
v_call: TRBV7-2
cdr3_aa: CASSIAGTVSNQPQHF
cdr3_nt: TGTGCCAGCAGCATCGCCGGGACGGTGAGCAATCAGCCCCAGCATTTT

clone_size: .
j_call: TRBJ1-2
d_call: .
v_call: TRBV7-2
cdr3_aa: CARQEGPGRGYGYTF
cdr3_nt: TGTGCCAGACAGGAGGGGCCCGGCAGGGGTTATGGCTACACCTTC

clone_size: many
j_call: TRBJ1-1
d_call: .
v_call: TRBV12-3/TRBV12-4
cdr3_aa: CASSHDTGTNTEAFF
cdr3_nt: TGTGCCAGCAGTCACGACACTGGCACGAACACTGAAGCTTTCTTT

clone_size: few
j_call: TRBJ1-6
d_call: .
v_call: TRBV3-1
cdr3_aa: CASSPSPVLALHF
cdr3_nt: TGTGCCAGCAGCCCGAGCCCCGTACTGGCCCTCCACTTT

clone_size: many
j_call: TRBJ2-2
d_call: .
v_call: TRBV7-6
cdr3_aa: CASRDTLRGGELFF
cdr3_nt: TGTGCCAGCCGGGACACTCTCAGGGGCGGGGAGCTGTTTTTT

clone_size: few
j_call: TRBJ1-1
d_call: TRBD1
v_call: TRBV7-2
cdr3_aa: CASTEGAINTEAFF
cdr3_nt: TGTGCCAGCACCGAGGGGGCAATTAACACTGAAGCTTTCTTT

clone_size: once
j_call: TRBJ2-7
d_call: TRBD1
v_call: TRBV18
cdr3_aa: CASSPRQGSSYEQYF
cdr3_nt: TGTGCCAGCTCACCGCGACAGGGGAGCTCCTACGAGCAGTACTTC

clone_size: few
j_call: TRBJ2-3
d_call: .
v_call: TRBV9
cdr3_aa: CASSAPGHSTDTQYF
cdr3_nt: TGTGCCAGCAGCGCCCCGGGACACAGCACAGATACGCAGTATTTT

clone_size: few
j_call: TRBJ1-2
d_call: .
v_call: TRBV7-8
cdr3_aa: CASSPTVGFNGYTF
cdr3_nt: TGTGCCAGCAGCCCTACCGTCGGCTTCAATGGCTACACCTTC

clone_size: .
j_call: TRBJ2-1
d_call: TRBD2
v_call: TRBV28
cdr3_aa: CASTSGGGYNEQFF
cdr3_nt: TGTGCCAGCACCTCCGGGGGGGGGTACAATGAGCAGTTCTTC

clone_size: .
j_call: TRBJ2-1
d_call: .
v_call: TRBV6-2/TRBV6-3
cdr3_aa: CASSSINEQFF
cdr3_nt: TGTGCCAGCAGTTCCATCAATGAGCAGTTCTTC

clone_size: .
j_call: TRBJ2-5
d_call: .
v_call: TRBV28
cdr3_aa: CASRRAYQETQYF
cdr3_nt: TGTGCCAGCAGACGGGCCTACCAAGAGACCCAGTACTTC

clone_size: .
j_call: TRBJ2-1
d_call: .
v_call: TRBV6-2/TRBV6-3
cdr3_aa: CASSYYPGGFTLNEQFF
cdr3_nt: TGTGCCAGCAGTTACTACCCAGGAGGGTTTACATTAAATGAGCAGTTCTTC

clone_size: many
j_call: TRBJ2-3
d_call: .
v_call: TRBV7-9
cdr3_aa: CASHVGDSRTDTQYF
cdr3_nt: TGTGCCAGCCATGTAGGGGACTCGCGCACAGATACGCAGTATTTT

clone_size: few
j_call: TRBJ1-1
d_call: .
v_call: TRBV19
cdr3_aa: CASSIGTNTEAFF
cdr3_nt: TGTGCCAGTAGTATAGGTACGAACACTGAAGCTTTCTTT

clone_size: few
j_call: TRBJ2-7
d_call: TRBD1
v_call: TRBV7-2
cdr3_aa: CASSPRQGWQSEQYF
cdr3_nt: TGTGCCAGCAGCCCCCGACAGGGTTGGCAATCCGAGCAGTACTTC

clone_size: .
j_call: TRBJ2-3
d_call: .
v_call: TRBV29-1
cdr3_aa: CSVVKRLGTDTQYF
cdr3_nt: TGCAGCGTTGTAAAGCGGCTAGGGACAGATACGCAGTATTTT

clone_size: many
j_call: TRBJ2-1
d_call: TRBD1
v_call: TRBV7-3
cdr3_aa: CASSLTWDSHNEQFF
cdr3_nt: TGTGCCAGCAGCTTAACGTGGGACAGTCACAATGAGCAGTTCTTC